Presented here are 18 T cell receptor beta chains from one specimen sequenced in a study of blood T cell repertoires in COVID-19 (dated by TCRdb to the early 2020s). The method was the immunoSEQ multiplex PCR assay. TCRdb holds this immuneACCESS table with in-frame rearrangements only. Some clones are missing; in checked studies, unresolved V genes explain under half, and the rest has no known cause. In this sample the table shows 200,000 to 300,000 clones, nearly 90% of which occur a single time. About 0.64% of the sample comes from the top ten. The sequencing sample was made of peripheral blood. The receptors stem from a human donor in a cohort sampled during active COVID-19.

The genes are TRBV5-1 and TRBJ2-5; TRBD2 aligns across 11 bases. V lost 1 base and J lost 5; bases outside the gene matches: 10. The CDR3 is 17 residues long. CDR1 SGHRS and CDR2 YFSETQ come from the germline V gene. The CDR3 nucleotides are TGCGCCAGCAGCTTGAGGCTAGCGGGAGGAGTAAGGGAGACCCAGTACTTC. It yields the protein CASSLRLAGGVRETQYF. Full variable domain (remainder filled in from reference TRBV5-1 and TRBJ2-5): KAGVTQTPRYLIKTRGQQVTLSCSPISGHRSVSWYQQTPGQGLQFLFEYFSETQRNKGNFPGRFSGRQFSNSRSEMNVSTLELGDSALYLCASSLRLAGGVRETQYFGPGTRLLVL.

CDR3: CASSPSTTGQINEKLFF. CDR3 coding DNA: TGTGCCAGCTCACCAAGCACAACGGGACAGATTAATGAAAAACTGTTTTTT. This rearrangement joins TRBV18 to TRBJ1-4; 7 positions agree with TRBD1. With V trimmed by 2 bases and J by 4 bases, 10 bases remained unmatched. Germline lookup yields CDR1 KGHSH and CDR2 LQKENI. The CDR3 totals 17 residues.

This chain uses TRBV19 with TRBJ1-4; 7 bases fit TRBD1. The CDR3 has 16 amino acids. The germline V gene has CDR1 LNHDA and CDR2 SQIVND (reference sequence). The V and J ends lost 5 bases and 8 bases, in that order; junction bases with no gene match: 14. The CDR3 is CASSPGTDFISEKLFF. CDR3 coding DNA: TGTGCCAGTAGTCCCGGGACAGACTTTATAAGCGAAAAACTGTTTTTT. The full variable domain, completed using reference TRBV19 and TRBJ1-4, is DGGITQSPKYLFRKEGQNVTLSCEQNLNHDAMYWYRQDPGQGLRLIYYSQIVNDFQKGDIAEGYSVSREKKESFPLTVTSAQKNPTAFYLCASSPGTDFISEKLFFGSGTQLSVL.

The chain couples TRBV3-1 (or the pseudogene TRBV3-2) to TRBJ2-7; D perhaps matches TRBD1 (6 bases). Trimming left V 6 bases short and J 4 bases short, with 13 bases between. The CDR3 extends over 13 amino acids. In germline, CDR1 is LGHDT, CDR2 YNNKEL (reference sequence). For the CDR3, the DNA is TGTGCCAGCAGTCAACCGACAGGATACGAGCAGTACTTC. Residues: CASSQPTGYEQYF.

The chain recombines TRBV7-9 with TRBJ1-3, with D uncertain. The CDR3 has 17 amino acids. Trimming pared 5 bases from V and 0 bases from J, leaving 17 bases between. In germline, CDR1 is SEHNR, CDR2 FQNEAQ (reference sequence). The CDR3 region is CASSATGSGSSGNTIYF. CDR3 sequence (DNA): TGTGCCAGCAGCGCTACGGGCTCGGGAAGCTCTGGAAACACCATATATTTT.

The chain joins TRBV5-4 to TRBJ1-2; 9 bases map to TRBD1. V lost 1 base and J lost 12; bases outside the gene matches: 7. Germline CDR1 and CDR2: SGHNT and YYREEE (reference sequence). The CDR3 spans 13 residues. The CDR3 region is CASSLQGQGSNTF. The CDR3 DNA reads TGTGCCAGCAGCTTGCAGGGACAGGGAAGTAACACCTTC.

This clone was counted between two and nine times. V is TRBV9 and J is TRBJ2-5, with 11 positions matching TRBD1. V shed 2 bases, J shed 4 bases, and the junction held 7 bases outside the gene matches. The CDR3 spans 16 residues. Germline CDR1 and CDR2: SGDLS and YYNGEE. CDR3 loop: CASSVRAGQGGETQYF. CDR3 DNA sequence: TGTGCCAGCAGCGTGCGAGCGGGACAGGGGGGAGAGACCCAGTACTTC.

The chain recombines TRBV5-6 with TRBJ2-7; 9 bases fit TRBD1. The V gene's germline CDR1 is SGHDT and CDR2 YYEEEE. Losses at the gene ends were 4 bases for V and 7 bases for J; bases not matched to a gene: 12. CDR3 length equals 15 residues. CDR3 sequence: CASSQDRGRVAEQYF. The CDR3 nucleotides read TGTGCCAGCAGCCAGGACAGGGGCCGGGTCGCGGAGCAGTACTTC.

This chain connects TRBV11-2 to TRBJ2-1, with 8 positions matching TRBD2. V lost 1 base to trimming and J lost 3 bases; unmatched junction nucleotides: 8. The CDR3 extends over 17 amino acids. Per the germline V gene, CDR1 is SGHAT and CDR2 is FQNNGV. CDR3: CASSLGRAGGLYNEQFF. CDR3 sequence (DNA): TGTGCCAGCAGCTTAGGTAGGGCGGGAGGACTCTACAATGAGCAGTTCTTC. Variable domain in full (rest from reference TRBV11-2 and TRBJ2-1): EAGVAQSPRYKIIEKRQSVAFWCNPISGHATLYWYQQILGQGPKLLIQFQNNGVVDDSQLPKDRFSAERLKGVDSTLKIQPAKLEDSAVYLCASSLGRAGGLYNEQFFGPGTRLTVL.

On this clone: Other DNA sequences of this sample code for an identical CDR3. The V call is TRBV11-2, the J call TRBJ2-3; no reliable D call. The germline gives CDR1 SGHAT, CDR2 FQNNGV. The V end lost 7 bases, the J end lost 0 bases, and 5 bases lay between the germline ends. The CDR3 contains 12 residues. CDR3 sequence: CASTPSTDTQYF. Here the CDR3 DNA reads TGTGCCAGCACCCCTAGCACAGATACGCAGTATTTT.

The chain carries TRBV18 and TRBJ2-7, with 10 bases fitting TRBD1. The CDR3 covers 15 residues. Losses at the gene ends were 4 bases for V and 3 bases for J; bases not matched to a gene: 6. The germline gives CDR1 KGHSH, CDR2 LQKENI. As DNA, the CDR3 is TGTGCCAGCTCACTCCAGGGACAGGGGCTCTACGAGCAGTACTTC. It encodes CASSLQGQGLYEQYF.

This clone has a single count. The genes are TRBV25-1 and TRBJ1-1; TRBD1 matches 11 bases. V shed 4 bases, J shed 6 bases, and the junction held 4 bases outside the gene matches. This CDR3 comprises 14 residues. The germline gives CDR1 MGHDK, CDR2 SYGVNS. CDR3: CASSGDRGIPEAFF. The CDR3 nucleotides are TGTGCCAGCAGTGGGGACAGGGGGATCCCTGAAGCTTTCTTT.

The rearrangement links TRBV7-9 to TRBJ2-7; 8 bases map to TRBD2. Germline V gene sequence: CDR1 SEHNR, CDR2 FQNEAQ (reference sequence). This CDR3 is 14 amino acids long. The ends lost 6 bases at V and 9 bases at J; junction bases unmatched: 13. This CDR3 is CASSREGDMVRQYF. The CDR3 DNA sequence: TGTGCCAGCAGTCGGGAGGGGGACATGGTGAGGCAGTACTTC. The variable domain in full, with the rest retrieved from reference TRBV7-9 and TRBJ2-7, is DTGVSQNPRHKITKRGQNVTFRCDPISEHNRLYWYRQTLGQGPEFLTYFQNEAQLEKSRLLSDRFSAERPKGSFSTLEIQRTEQGDSAMYLCASSREGDMVRQYFGPGTRLTVT.

This chain links TRBV5-6 with TRBJ1-5; possible D gene TRBD1, 6 bases. The CDR3 runs 16 residues. Germline CDR1 reads SGHDT; CDR2 reads YYEEEE. The V and J ends lost 2 bases and 0 bases respectively, with 12 bases between them. CDR3 region: CASSFGTSYSNQPQHF. CDR3 DNA: TGTGCCAGCAGCTTCGGGACATCTTATAGCAATCAGCCCCAGCATTTT.

The chain has TRBV28 and TRBJ2-5; D call uncertain. The V gene lost 1 base and the J gene lost 2 bases, with 8 bases spanning the gap. The CDR3 loop spans 14 amino acids. The germline CDR1 and CDR2 sequences are MDHEN and SYDVKM. The CDR3 loop is CASSLSRTQETQYF. The CDR3 DNA is TGTGCCAGCAGTTTATCGCGCACTCAAGAGACCCAGTACTTC. Using reference TRBV28 and TRBJ2-5 for the parts outside the CDR3, the full variable domain is DVKVTQSSRYLVKRTGEKVFLECVQDMDHENMFWYRQDPGLGLRLIYFSYDVKMKEKGDIPEGYSVSREKKERFSLILESASTNQTSMYLCASSLSRTQETQYFGPGTRLLVL.

The gene calls are TRBV7-9 and TRBJ1-2, with D possibly being TRBD1 (5 bases). Germline V gives CDR1 SEHNR, CDR2 FQNEAQ (reference sequence). V was pared by 4 bases and J by 3 bases, with 6 bases between. This CDR3 has 12 residues. The CDR3 region has the DNA TGTGCCAGCAGCTCCAGGGACTATGGCTACACCTTC. It translates to CASSSRDYGYTF.

This chain uses TRBV15 with TRBJ1-2; D is perhaps TRBD1 (5 bases). This CDR3 contains 15 residues. The V and J ends lost 0 bases and 4 bases respectively, with 12 bases between them. Germline CDR1 is LNHNV and CDR2 is YYDKDF (reference sequence). The CDR3 sequence is CATSRDRGGSYGYTF. Written as DNA, the CDR3 is TGTGCCACCAGCAGAGATCGCGGGGGGTCCTATGGCTACACCTTC. The whole variable domain, filled in from reference TRBV15 and TRBJ1-2, reads DAMVIQNPRYQVTQFGKPVTLSCSQTLNHNVMYWYQQKSSQAPKLLFHYYDKDFNNEADTPDNFQSRRPNTSFCFLDIRSPGLGDTAMYLCATSRDRGGSYGYTFGSGTRLTVV.

This clone was observed once. The rearrangement uses TRBV6-5 and TRBJ1-2, with a weak D call TRBD1 (5 bases). CDR1 MNHEY and CDR2 SVGAGI come from the germline V gene. V shed 0 bases and J shed 7 bases, with 15 bases lying between them. This CDR3 is built from 15 residues. Written as DNA, the CDR3 is TGTGCCAGCAGTTACTCTGTAGGGGCGCGGAGTGGCTACACCTTC. Its protein is CASSYSVGARSGYTF.